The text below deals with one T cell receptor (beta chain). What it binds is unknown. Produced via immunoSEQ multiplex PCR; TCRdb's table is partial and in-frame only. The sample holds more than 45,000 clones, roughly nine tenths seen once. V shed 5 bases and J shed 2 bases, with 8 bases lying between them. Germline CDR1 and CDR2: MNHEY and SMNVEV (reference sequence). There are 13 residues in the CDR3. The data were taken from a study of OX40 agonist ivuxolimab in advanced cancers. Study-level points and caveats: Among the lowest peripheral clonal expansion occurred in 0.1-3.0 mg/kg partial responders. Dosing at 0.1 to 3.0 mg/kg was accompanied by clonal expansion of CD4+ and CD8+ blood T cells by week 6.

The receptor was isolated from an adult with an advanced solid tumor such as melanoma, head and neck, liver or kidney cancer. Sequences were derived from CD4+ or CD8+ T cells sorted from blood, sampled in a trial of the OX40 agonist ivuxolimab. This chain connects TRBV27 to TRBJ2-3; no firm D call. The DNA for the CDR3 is TGTGCCAGCAGTCCTAGACTCACAGATACGCAGTATTTT. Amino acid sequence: CASSPRLTDTQYF.